The 23 T cell receptor beta chains given below trace back to one sample, sequenced in a study of T cell responses to AZD1222 COVID-19 vaccine. TCRdb's copy holds only in-frame clones and misses some; the assay was immunoSEQ multiplex PCR. Of around 100,000 clones in the sample, about nine tenths were seen once. Sequenced here: peripheral blood, sampled on day 0 of AZD1222 vaccination. These receptor sequences come from an adult in good health.

In this sample, this clone turned up once. This chain links TRBV11-2 with TRBJ2-7; maybe TRBD2 (6 bases). The V gene's germline CDR1 is SGHAT and CDR2 FQNNGV. V was clipped by 5 bases and J by 4 bases, with 9 bases between them. This CDR3 has 12 residues. CDR3 in amino acids: CASSPGVYEQYF. Written as DNA, the CDR3 is TGTGCCAGCAGCCCGGGGGTGTACGAGCAGTACTTC.

About this clone itself: One end of the junction varies from germline; a read error may be responsible. The rearrangement joins TRBV20-1 to TRBJ1-2; D gene ambiguous. Per germline, CDR1 DFQATT and CDR2 SNEGSKA (reference sequence). The length of the CDR3 is 8 residues. CDR3 in amino acids: CSAGPGSF. DNA of the CDR3: TGCAGTGCAGGGCCCGGCTCCTTC.

This chain joins TRBV5-6 and TRBJ1-5; D is ambiguous. This CDR3 comprises 15 residues. CDR1 is SGHDT, CDR2 YYEEEE, per germline. The V end lost 0 bases, the J end lost 1 base, and 8 bases lay between the germline ends. In nucleotides, the CDR3 is TGTGCCAGCAGCTTGGCCCCGGAAAGCAATCAGCCCCAGCATTTT. Amino acids: CASSLAPESNQPQHF. The variable domain in full, completed from reference TRBV5-6 and TRBJ1-5, reads DAGVTQSPTHLIKTRGQQVTLRCSPKSGHDTVSWYQQALGQGPQFIFQYYEEEERQRGNFPDRFSGHQFPNYSSELNVNALLLGDSALYLCASSLAPESNQPQHFGDGTRLSIL.

The rearrangement joins TRBV3-1 (or the pseudogene TRBV3-2) to TRBJ1-5; D unclear. CDR3 size: 12 residues. Trimming removed 4 bases from V and 4 bases from J, with 5 bases in between. Germline values: CDR1 LGHDT, CDR2 YNNKEL (reference sequence). CDR3 DNA sequence: TGTGCCAGCAGCCCTGGAAATCAGCCCCAGCATTTT. It yields the protein CASSPGNQPQHF.

This clone was picked up one time. The V and J genes are TRBV30 and TRBJ1-5; 7 positions agree with TRBD1. In germline, CDR1 is GTSNPN, CDR2 SVGIG (reference sequence). The CDR3 runs 15 residues. V trimming: 2 bases; J trimming: 2 bases; junction bases outside the gene matches: 6. In nucleotides, the CDR3 is TGTGCCTGGAGTCCAGGGGGTAGTGGCAATCAGCCCCAGCATTTT. It codes for CAWSPGGSGNQPQHF.

This chain uses TRBV11-2 with TRBJ1-5, with unresolved D. V dropped 2 bases and J dropped 4 bases, with 15 bases sitting between them. Germline V CDR1 and CDR2: SGHAT, FQNNGV. There are 16 residues in the CDR3. CDR3 in amino acids: CASSLSGSLNNQPQHF. CDR3 bases: TGTGCCAGCAGCTTATCCGGGTCCCTTAATAATCAGCCCCAGCATTTT.

This clone was seen only a few times. The V gene is TRBV7-3, the J gene TRBJ2-7; D is tentatively TRBD1 or TRBD2 (5 bases each). V was pared by 4 bases and J by 6 bases, with 19 bases between. Germline V CDR1 and CDR2: SGHTA, FQGTGA. CDR3 length: 15 residues. Here the CDR3 reads CASSSPGTSRLEQYF. CDR3 coding DNA: TGTGCCAGCAGCTCCCCCGGGACGTCCCGCCTCGAGCAGTACTTC.

This sequence joins TRBV2 and TRBJ2-7; D remains unclear. The CDR3 has 13 amino acids. V lost 7 bases and J lost 0, with 10 bases in between. Germline-derived CDR1 and CDR2 are SNHLY and FYNNEI. CDR3 residues: CASKPGVSYEQYF. In DNA, the CDR3 is TGTGCCAGCAAACCCGGCGTCTCCTACGAGCAGTACTTC.

This clone occurred a few times. The CDR3 DNA reads as TGCAGCGCCGGGCACGGCGGTACTAATCAGCCCCAGCATTTT. Translating it yields CSAGHGGTNQPQHF. V is TRBV29-1 and J is TRBJ1-5; D ambiguous. CDR3 length: 14 amino acids. Trimming pared 7 bases from V and 4 bases from J, leaving 17 bases between. CDR1 is SQVTM and CDR2 is ANQGSEA in the germline V gene.

The chain couples TRBV6-4 to TRBJ1-2; D uncertain. The germline V gene encodes CDR1 MRHNA and CDR2 SNTAGT. V lost 1 base to trimming and J lost 5 bases, with 2 bases between them. The CDR3 covers 11 residues. The CDR3 region has the DNA TGTGCCAGCAGTGACTATTATGGCTACACCTTC. Protein product: CASSDYYGYTF.

The genes are TRBV7-9 and TRBJ1-1, with D uncertain. The length of the CDR3 is 15 residues. The germline V gene has CDR1 SEHNR and CDR2 FQNEAQ (reference sequence). V lost 1 base and J 1 base, leaving 10 bases between the germline ends. CDR3 in amino acids: CASSLVFTPNTEAFF. CDR3 sequence (DNA): TGTGCCAGCAGCTTAGTTTTCACGCCGAACACTGAAGCTTTCTTT.

The rearrangement links TRBV6-5 to TRBJ2-7; perhaps TRBD2 as D (5 bases). Germline V CDR1 and CDR2: MNHEY, SVGAGI. V lost 10 bases, J lost 0 bases, and 16 bases lay in between. The CDR3 has 14 residues. The CDR3 loop is CATRRLEDSYEQYF. Here the CDR3 DNA reads TGTGCCACCCGCCGGCTGGAGGACTCCTACGAGCAGTACTTC.

In DNA, the CDR3 is TGTGCCAGCTCACCTACGCCGGGAGCCCCTAGCAATCAGCCCCAGCATTTT. Translation gives CASSPTPGAPSNQPQHF. The rearrangement joins TRBV18 to TRBJ1-5; no firm D call. Germline CDR1 reads KGHSH; CDR2 reads LQKENI. V was cut by 3 bases and J by 0 bases, with 15 bases left in between. This CDR3 region has 17 residues.

The rearrangement uses TRBV18 and TRBJ1-6; D remains unclear. The CDR3 runs 19 residues. V lost 4 bases and J 10 bases, leaving 29 bases between the germline ends. Germline V gene data show CDR1 as KGHSH and CDR2 as LQKENI. CDR3 DNA sequence: TGTGCCAGCTCACAACGGCTTGTCCGTGTCGAGGGTGAGGAGTCACCCCTCCACTTT. It encodes CASSQRLVRVEGEESPLHF.

The chain combines TRBV28 with TRBJ2-1; 7 positions agree with TRBD1. CDR1 MDHEN and CDR2 SYDVKM come from the germline V gene. The CDR3 is 15 residues long. Trimming took 5 bases from V and 6 from J; bases not matched to a gene: 10. CDR3 DNA sequence: TGTGCCAGCAGTCCCAATCCGGGACAGTCCAATGAGCAGTTCTTC. Protein product: CASSPNPGQSNEQFF.

This sequence joins TRBV27 and TRBJ2-1, with D uncertain. Deletions cut 6 bases from V and 0 bases from J, with 12 bases between. Germline V gene lookup returns CDR1 MNHEY and CDR2 SMNVEV (reference sequence). CDR3 length: 15 residues. The CDR3 protein is CASSNLIGSYNEQFF. DNA for the CDR3: TGTGCCAGCAGCAACCTTATTGGCTCCTACAATGAGCAGTTCTTC.

The rearrangement links TRBV27 to TRBJ1-6; 7 bases are a match to TRBD1. Germline V gene sequence: CDR1 MNHEY, CDR2 SMNVEV (reference sequence). The CDR3 loop spans 14 amino acids. J was trimmed by 12 bases and V by 4 bases; bases with no gene match: 9. In nucleotides, the CDR3 is TGTGCCAGCAGTTCTAGGGGGCAAGGAAGACCCCTCCACTTT. Residues: CASSSRGQGRPLHF.

The rearrangement links TRBV5-5 to TRBJ2-7; 12 bases fit TRBD2. Germline lookup yields CDR1 SGHKS and CDR2 YYEKEE (reference sequence). The V gene end was trimmed by 0 bases and the J gene end by 7 bases; junction bases not matched to a gene: 14. This CDR3 contains 18 residues. CDR3 sequence (DNA): TGTGCCAGCAGCTTGGTGCTAGCGGGAGGGCCGGAGGCGCGGGAGCAGTACTTC. It yields the protein CASSLVLAGGPEAREQYF.

CDR3 protein: CASSEEVSGRASYNEQFF. The CDR3, as DNA: TGTGCCAGCAGTGAGGAGGTTAGCGGGAGGGCCTCCTACAATGAGCAGTTCTTC. The rearrangement uses TRBV6-4 and TRBJ2-1; 11 nucleotides agree with TRBD2. Unmatched junction bases numbered 7, after V lost 3 bases and J lost 0 bases. This CDR3 is built from 18 residues. Germline V gene sequence: CDR1 MRHNA, CDR2 SNTAGT.

The chain is built from TRBV7-2 and TRBJ2-7; TRBD2 matches at 8 bases. The junction had 2 bases not matched to a gene; V was cut back by 5 bases and J by 2 bases. This CDR3 comprises 13 residues. Per the germline V gene, CDR1 is SGHTA and CDR2 is FQGNSA. DNA for the CDR3: TGTGCCAGCAGCAGCGGGGGACCCTACGAGCAGTACTTC. Encoded protein: CASSSGGPYEQYF.

The chain joins TRBV10-1 to TRBJ2-1; 9 bases align to TRBD1. V lost 7 bases, J lost 7 bases, and 8 bases stayed unmatched. The germline gives CDR1 WNHNN, CDR2 SYGVQD (reference sequence). This CDR3 comprises 14 residues. Here the CDR3 DNA reads TGCGCCAGCACTGGAGGGACAGGGAGGAATGAGCAGTTCTTC. Translated, it gives CASTGGTGRNEQFF.

The DNA of the CDR3 is TGTGCCAGCAGCTCGCTACTGGACAGGGGGGGATCGCACTATGGCTACACCTTC. Its protein is CASSSLLDRGGSHYGYTF. The genes are TRBV11-2 and TRBJ1-2, with 10 bases identical to TRBD1. The CDR3 has 18 residues. The germline CDR1 and CDR2 sequences are SGHAT and FQNNGV. V was pared by 4 bases and J by 3 bases, with 14 bases of the junction left unmatched.

A few counts support this clone. V and J are TRBV28 and TRBJ1-2, with D perhaps TRBD1 (5 bases). This CDR3 contains 13 residues. Trimming cost V 7 bases and J 1 base, with 10 bases left between them. The V gene's germline CDR1 is MDHEN and CDR2 SYDVKM. CDR3: CASTATDNYGYTF. The DNA of the CDR3 is TGTGCCAGCACCGCGACAGATAACTATGGCTACACCTTC.